This TCR beta chain was captured in a study of T-cell reconstitution after alpha-beta-depleted transplantation in children listed by TCRdb under 2016. With regard to the full study: T-cell immune reconstitution after TCRalphabeta/CD19-depleted allogeneic hematopoietic cell transplantation in children was quantitatively tracked in the study by means of TCR repertoire profiling.

On this clonotype itself: Its antigen is not yet known. No qualities accompany the bases; no much larger clone lies one base away.

The V end gives up 0 bases and the J end 5 bases, leaving 6 bases in the junction not matched to a gene. From the cysteine through the phenylalanine, the CDR3 covers 15 amino acids. The CDR3 DNA has 45 bases and is translated from base 1. CDR1 and CDR2 are read off the germline V gene as SGHRS and YFSETQ. Receptors were amplified or captured by PCR. Data came from an Illumina HiSeq 2500. TCR library preparation used molecular barcoding, with unique molecular identifiers applied to normalize quantification of the TCRbeta repertoire. TCRdb reprocessing: public reads trimmed at Q25 with fastp, clones called with MiXCR, in-frame beta chains kept. Entries that share a CDR3 protein sequence are merged under the most common genes and DNA. This sample is represented by over 550,000 distinct CDR3 sequences; approximately 10% of them were singletons. The ten biggest clones cover 4% of the sample.

This sequence was found in a human donor who donated a stem cell graft to a child with acute myeloid leukemia. The source material was PBMCs from the stem cell graft donor, sampled from the stem cell graft. Rearrangement joined TRBV5-1 to TRBJ2-5, with 8 middle bases fitting TRBD2. The CDR3 here reads CASSLEGTRAETQYF. The nucleotides are TGCGCCAGCAGCTTGGAGGGGACTAGAGCCGAGACCCAGTACTTC.